The rows below give T cell receptor beta chains drawn from one sample of a study of T cell responses to AZD1222 COVID-19 vaccine. The method was immunoSEQ multiplex PCR; TCRdb's version includes in-frame clones alone and lacks a portion of them. The table shows under 95,000 clones, with 65% to 90% occurring only once. The source material was peripheral blood, sampled on day 0 of AZD1222 vaccination. The source is an adult in good health. Both conserved end residues are part of each CDR3. Fields, in order: CDR3 protein, V gene, CDR3 length.

CASSHPWAEAFF TRBV4-1 12
CASSQRQGPGETQYF TRBV14 15
CASSLELRFGTQYF TRBV11-1 14
CASSFEGTKEQYF TRBV7-9 13
CASSPTRALRGGELFF TRBV7-9 16
CASRGLAGGPYEQYF TRBV27 15
CASSRGGGLYTEAFF TRBV11-1 15
CASSLDLAAYNEQFF TRBV7-7 15
CASSLGGLAGSETQYF TRBV27 16
CASMLTATNEKLFF TRBV6-5 14
CSGGSDLYEQYF TRBV29-1 12
CASSMGRASLYNEQFF TRBV19 16
CASSLGQGGEKLFF TRBV7-9 14
CATRLAGGVDTQYF TRBV10-1 14
CASSWDRATEAFF TRBV7-3 13
CATSSNRRGAQYF TRBV15 13
CASSLSGQAYEQYF TRBV27 14